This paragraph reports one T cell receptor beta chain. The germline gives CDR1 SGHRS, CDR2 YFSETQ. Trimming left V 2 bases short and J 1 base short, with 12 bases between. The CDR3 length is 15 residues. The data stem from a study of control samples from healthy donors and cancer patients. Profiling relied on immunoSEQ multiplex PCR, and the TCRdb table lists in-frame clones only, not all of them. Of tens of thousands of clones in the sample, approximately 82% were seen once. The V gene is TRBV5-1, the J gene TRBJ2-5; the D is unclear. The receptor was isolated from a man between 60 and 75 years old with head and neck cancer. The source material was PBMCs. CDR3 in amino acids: CASSFRGTSQETQYF. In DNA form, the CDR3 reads TGCGCCAGCAGCTTCAGAGGTACGAGCCAAGAGACCCAGTACTTC.